The 19 T cell receptor beta chains presented below share a single source sample, sequenced in a study of spatial heterogeneity in lung cancer. Whole-study results and caveats: Tumoral mutation counts were tracked by counts of expanded intratumoral alpha and beta TCRs.

From the 5' RACE reads, TCRdb called clonotypes with MiXCR, one entry per CDR3 protein. The sample records several thousand distinct CDR3 sequences, more than 9% being singletons. Noted time point: sample taken at primary tumor resection. Their recognized antigens are unknown. The starting material was lung tumor tissue, obtained at surgery. The receptors stem from a male donor with early-stage non-small cell lung cancer.

The rearrangement links TRBV6-5 to TRBJ1-1, with D maybe TRBD1 (5 bases). Looked up from germline, CDR1 is MNHEY and CDR2 is SVGAGI. V was trimmed by 2 bases and J by 11 bases, leaving 12 bases between them. The CDR3 has 12 residues. CDR3 DNA: TGTGCCAGCAGTTACCTGGGCGGGGCCGCTTTCTTT. As protein: CASSYLGGAAFF.

This clonotype has a count of ten or more. The rearrangement uses TRBV7-9 and TRBJ1-1; D uncertain. V lost 0 bases and J 7 bases, leaving 6 bases between the germline ends. The germline gives CDR1 SEHNR, CDR2 FQNEAQ (reference sequence). There are 12 residues in the CDR3. Here the CDR3 DNA reads TGTGCCAGCAGCTTAGCGGACCTTGAAGCTTTCTTT. The encoded protein is CASSLADLEAFF.

The chain combines TRBV5-1 with TRBJ2-7, with D perhaps TRBD2 (5 bases). Germline V gene data show CDR1 as SGHRS and CDR2 as YFSETQ. The CDR3 contains 15 residues. Between the trimmed V and J ends, which lost 4 bases and 2 bases, there was a span of 16 bases. The CDR3 region has the DNA TGCGCCAGCAGCCCGGACCCGGGGTCGGCCTACGAGCAGTACTTC. Its translation is CASSPDPGSAYEQYF.

The table lists this clonotype with many counts. The chain has TRBV20-1 and TRBJ1-2, with no clear D. Trimming shortened V by 5 bases and J by 7 bases, and 14 bases separated the two germline ends. This CDR3 is 12 amino acids long. The germline gives CDR1 DFQATT, CDR2 SNEGSKA (reference sequence). The CDR3 DNA is TGCAGTGCTCAACCCTCCGGGTTTGGCTACACCTTC. Its protein product is CSAQPSGFGYTF.

CDR3 bases: TGTGCCAGCAGTTTTGGACAGTGGCAATATAAGCCCCAGCATTTT. Protein sequence: CASSFGQWQYKPQHF. The rearrangement uses TRBV28 and TRBJ1-5; TRBD1 might be the D (6 bases). CDR3 length: 15 amino acids. V was shortened by 3 bases and J by 8 bases, with 17 bases between the two germline ends. Germline lookup yields CDR1 MDHEN and CDR2 SYDVKM.

This clonotype has a count of ten or more. The V and J genes are TRBV7-2 and TRBJ2-7; TRBD2 matches 9 bases. The CDR3 consists of 14 residues. Trimming at V came to 4 bases and at J to 3 bases, leaving 4 bases not matched to a gene. Looked up from germline, CDR1 is SGHTA and CDR2 is FQGNSA. The CDR3 region is CASSSGLALYEQYF. CDR3 DNA: TGTGCCAGCAGCTCGGGACTAGCCCTCTACGAGCAGTACTTC.

This clonotype is medium-sized in the sample. The CDR3 nucleotides are TGTGCCATCAGAGCGCAGGGTCCAGGCAATCAGCCCCAGCATTTT. Its translation: CAIRAQGPGNQPQHF. The V gene is TRBV10-3, the J gene TRBJ1-5; a possible D gene is TRBD1 (5 bases). The CDR3 is 15 amino acids. Germline V gene data show CDR1 as ENHRY and CDR2 as SYGVKD. With 6 bases removed from V and 2 bases from J, the gap between germline ends came to 14 bases.

The sample holds many counts of this clonotype. The chain recombines TRBV5-1 with TRBJ2-1, with 13 bases matching TRBD2. With 8 bases clipped from V and 6 bases from J, the junction kept 2 bases outside the gene matches. Looked up from germline, CDR1 is SGHRS and CDR2 is YFSETQ. CDR3 length equals 13 residues. CDR3 nucleotide sequence: TGCGCCAGTCGACTAGCGGGAGGCAATGAGCAGTTCTTC. Translating it yields CASRLAGGNEQFF.

This clonotype came up many times. The rearrangement joins TRBV10-1 to TRBJ1-3; D not certain. The V gene's germline CDR1 is WNHNN and CDR2 SYGVQD (reference sequence). Between the trimmed V and J ends, which lost 3 bases and 4 bases, there was a span of 4 bases. This CDR3 contains 12 residues. The CDR3 nucleotides read TGCGCCAGCAGTGAAGCCGGAAACACCATATATTTT. Translation gives CASSEAGNTIYF.

In this sample, this clonotype turned up many times. The rearrangement links TRBV20-1 to TRBJ1-1, with a weak D call TRBD1 (6 bases). This CDR3 contains 13 residues. CDR1 is DFQATT, CDR2 SNEGSKA, per germline (reference sequence). V lost 4 bases and J 1 base, leaving 10 bases between the germline ends. Here the CDR3 DNA reads TGCAGTGCTATAGGGACACAGAACACTGAAGCTTTCTTT. Translated: CSAIGTQNTEAFF.

This clonotype was detected ten times or more. This chain links TRBV5-1 with TRBJ1-1; no clear D. Germline CDR1 reads SGHRS; CDR2 reads YFSETQ. This CDR3 spans 14 amino acids. Trimming cost V 2 bases and J 3 bases, with 11 bases left between them. CDR3 bases: TGCGCCAGCAGCTTCGAGGACGGAGACACTGAAGCTTTCTTT. It codes for CASSFEDGDTEAFF.

In its sample, this clonotype was seen many times. The gene calls are TRBV28 and TRBJ2-1, with D possibly being TRBD2 (5 bases). Trimming took off 5 bases at V and 12 bases at J, with 20 bases between the two ends. The CDR3 is 14 amino acids. CDR1 is MDHEN and CDR2 is SYDVKM in the germline V gene. The chain's CDR3 is CASSRANLARRQFF. CDR3 nucleotide sequence: TGTGCCAGCAGTCGCGCAAACCTAGCCCGTAGGCAGTTCTTC.

In this sample, this clonotype is medium-sized. V gene TRBV19 combines with J gene TRBJ2-1; perhaps D is TRBD1 or TRBD2 (5 bases each). Trimming removed 5 bases at V and 3 bases at J, with 8 bases between. This CDR3 spans 13 amino acids. CDR1 is LNHDA, CDR2 SQIVND, per germline (reference sequence). DNA of the CDR3: TGTGCCAGTAGTCGGGGCAACTACAATGAGCAGTTCTTC. It specifies CASSRGNYNEQFF.

In its sample, this clonotype was seen many times. This chain connects TRBV30 to TRBJ1-2; no reliable D call. V was pared by 4 bases and J by 2 bases, with 11 bases between. The germline gives CDR1 GTSNPN, CDR2 SVGIG (reference sequence). The CDR3 has 13 residues. CDR3 sequence reads: CAWKIWVNYGYTF. CDR3 DNA sequence: TGTGCCTGGAAAATATGGGTCAACTATGGCTACACCTTC.

At least ten counts were recorded for this clonotype. The V and J genes are TRBV24-1 and TRBJ2-1; TRBD2 matches at 9 bases. From germline, CDR1 is KGHDR and CDR2 SFDVKD. V lost 3 bases and J lost 4; bases outside the gene matches: 6. The CDR3 sequence is 16 residues long. The CDR3 nucleotides read TGTGCCACCAGTGATGCCCAGGCGGGAGGGTACAATGAGCAGTTCTTC. Its protein is CATSDAQAGGYNEQFF.

This clonotype was recorded many times. The J gene is TRBJ1-5, the V gene TRBV30, with D unclear. Per the germline V gene, CDR1 is GTSNPN and CDR2 is SVGIG (reference sequence). V was cut by 5 bases and J by 6 bases, with 11 bases left in between. The CDR3 is made up of 12 amino acids. Written as DNA, the CDR3 is TGTGCCTGGTCGCTTGGAGGTCAGCCCCAGCATTTT. Its protein product is CAWSLGGQPQHF.

This clonotype was seen repeatedly, ten times or more. As DNA, the CDR3 is TGTGCCAGCAGCCAAGGGGGCAGCCCAGATACGCAGTATTTT. It specifies CASSQGGSPDTQYF. The chain is built from TRBV14 and TRBJ2-3; TRBD1 might be the D (5 bases). The CDR3 contains 14 residues. CDR1 and CDR2 (germline): SGHDN, FVKESK. Deletions cut 1 base from V and 4 bases from J, with 9 bases between.

In its sample, this clonotype was seen many times. The chain recombines TRBV28 with TRBJ2-2; D uncertain. V was clipped by 2 bases and J by 8 bases, with 6 bases between them. The germline CDR1 and CDR2 sequences are MDHEN and SYDVKM. This CDR3 contains 12 residues. As DNA, the CDR3 is TGTGCCAGCAGTTTACTTGGAGGGGAGCTGTTTTTT. Translation gives CASSLLGGELFF.

In this sample, this clonotype turned up many times. V gene TRBV20-1 combines with J gene TRBJ1-2; no reliable D call. This CDR3 contains 10 residues. The ends were cut back, 5 bases at V and 7 bases at J, with 8 bases in the middle. Germline CDR1 reads DFQATT; CDR2 reads SNEGSKA (reference sequence). This CDR3 is CSAPSFGYTF. CDR3 coding DNA: TGCAGTGCTCCATCTTTTGGCTACACCTTC.